This T cell receptor (beta chain) was found in a study of shared clonotypes between healthy human individuals. Study summary: The donors, two women and three men, were aged 18 to 49. Every donor yielded three CD4 naive, three CD4 memory, two CD8 naive and one CD8 memory plate.

As for this clone: Antigen unknown.

Study-level points and caveats: Across a few donors, naive CD4 shared 5% to 6%, naive CD8 around 4%, memory CD4 less than 2.5%, memory CD8 over 0.3%.

This CDR3 is 14 amino acids long. Some clones are missing from TCRdb's copy, which holds only in-frame ones; the method was immunoSEQ multiplex PCR. The data show about 1.5 million clones, approximately 96% seen once. The sequence derives from a man aged 25-40 years in good health. Sequencing was carried out using naive CD4+ T cells sorted from blood. Subset of the sample: CD45RA+ positively selected. The genes are TRBV21-1 and TRBJ2-2; the DNA was not used to check the table's D call, TRBD2. TRBV21-1 is marked as a pseudogene. CDR3 region: CASSGGTNTGELFF. CDR3 nucleotide sequence: TGTGCCAGCTCGGGAGGGACGAACACCGGGGAGCTGTTTTTT.